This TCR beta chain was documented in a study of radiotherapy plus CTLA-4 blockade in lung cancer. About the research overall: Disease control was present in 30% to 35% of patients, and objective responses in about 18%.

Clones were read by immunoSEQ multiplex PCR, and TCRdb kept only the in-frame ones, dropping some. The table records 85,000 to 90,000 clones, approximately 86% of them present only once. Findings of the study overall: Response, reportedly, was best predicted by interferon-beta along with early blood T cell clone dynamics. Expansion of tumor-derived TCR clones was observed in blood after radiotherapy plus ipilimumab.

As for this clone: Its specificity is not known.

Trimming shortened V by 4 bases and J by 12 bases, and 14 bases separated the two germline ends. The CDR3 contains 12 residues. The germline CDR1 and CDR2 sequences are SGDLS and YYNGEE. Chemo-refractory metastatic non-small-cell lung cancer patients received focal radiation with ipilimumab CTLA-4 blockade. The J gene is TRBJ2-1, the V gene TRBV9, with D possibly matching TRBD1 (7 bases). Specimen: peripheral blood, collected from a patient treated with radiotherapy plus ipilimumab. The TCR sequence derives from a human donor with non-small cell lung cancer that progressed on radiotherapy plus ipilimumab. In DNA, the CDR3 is TGTGCCAGCAGCCCTAACAGGGGAGGGCAGTTCTTC. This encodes CASSPNRGGQFF.